This TCR beta chain originates from a study of early T cells in non-severe SARS-CoV-2 infection. Individual cDNA molecules received unique molecular identifiers. TCRdb recomputed calls from the 5' RACE reads with MiXCR, one row per CDR3 protein. The top ten hold 3.5% to 4% of the sample, which has 90,000 to 130,000 distinct CDR3 sequences, around an eighth seen once. This clonotype was seen a handful of times. Its antigen is not known. The CDR3 runs to 14 residues. Study conclusions and caveats: Clonotype matching in VDJdb favored anti-spike CD8 responses and did not capture private and CD4 specificities.

This receptor was taken from an adult who was a healthcare worker with PCR-confirmed SARS-CoV-2 infection or an uninfected control (not recorded which). J is TRBJ1-1 and V is TRBV21-1; TRBD1, the D gene given by the table, was not confirmed from the DNA. TRBV21-1 is a pseudogene. Sequenced here: whole blood, sampled at baseline. In DNA, the CDR3 is TGTGCCAGCAGCAAAGAGGGGAGGACAGGGGGAGCTTTCTTT. Protein sequence: CASSKEGRTGGAFF.